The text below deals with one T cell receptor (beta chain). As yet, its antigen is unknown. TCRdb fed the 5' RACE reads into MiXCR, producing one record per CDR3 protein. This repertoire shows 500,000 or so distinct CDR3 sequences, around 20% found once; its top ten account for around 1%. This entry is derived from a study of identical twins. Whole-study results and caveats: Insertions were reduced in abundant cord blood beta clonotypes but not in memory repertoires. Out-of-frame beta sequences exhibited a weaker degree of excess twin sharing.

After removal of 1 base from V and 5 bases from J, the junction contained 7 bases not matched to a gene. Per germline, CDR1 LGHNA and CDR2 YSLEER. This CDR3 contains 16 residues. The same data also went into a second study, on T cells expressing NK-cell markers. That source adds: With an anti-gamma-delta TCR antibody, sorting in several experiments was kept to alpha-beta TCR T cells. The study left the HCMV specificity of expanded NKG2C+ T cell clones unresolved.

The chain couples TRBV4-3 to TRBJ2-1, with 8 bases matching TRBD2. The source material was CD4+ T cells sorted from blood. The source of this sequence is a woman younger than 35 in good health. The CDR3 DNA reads TGCGCCAGCAGCCAAGGCTGGCTAGCGGGCGACAATGAGCAGTTCTTC. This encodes CASSQGWLAGDNEQFF.